This T cell receptor (beta chain) comes out of a study of sequential checkpoint blockade in melanoma. Stated treatment: randomized to nivolumab then ipilimumab (arm A) or the reverse (arm B). None of the patients previously received DNA-damaging chemotherapy. The length of the CDR3 is 14 residues. The germline gives CDR1 MDHEN, CDR2 SYDVKM. Losses at the gene ends were 5 bases for V and 7 bases for J; bases not matched to a gene: 3. Using immunoSEQ multiplex PCR, the repertoire was profiled, and TCRdb retains in-frame clones only, with some absent. The sample has under 40,000 clones; approximately 86% are singletons.

The TCR comes from a human donor with melanoma. The source was CD8+ T cells sorted from blood (inferred from file names), collected from a patient given nivolumab and ipilimumab in sequence. V and J are TRBV28 and TRBJ2-2, with 11 bases that match TRBD1. CDR3 loop: CASSGTGGGGELFF. CDR3 DNA sequence: TGTGCCAGCAGTGGGACAGGGGGGGGCGGGGAGCTGTTTTTT.